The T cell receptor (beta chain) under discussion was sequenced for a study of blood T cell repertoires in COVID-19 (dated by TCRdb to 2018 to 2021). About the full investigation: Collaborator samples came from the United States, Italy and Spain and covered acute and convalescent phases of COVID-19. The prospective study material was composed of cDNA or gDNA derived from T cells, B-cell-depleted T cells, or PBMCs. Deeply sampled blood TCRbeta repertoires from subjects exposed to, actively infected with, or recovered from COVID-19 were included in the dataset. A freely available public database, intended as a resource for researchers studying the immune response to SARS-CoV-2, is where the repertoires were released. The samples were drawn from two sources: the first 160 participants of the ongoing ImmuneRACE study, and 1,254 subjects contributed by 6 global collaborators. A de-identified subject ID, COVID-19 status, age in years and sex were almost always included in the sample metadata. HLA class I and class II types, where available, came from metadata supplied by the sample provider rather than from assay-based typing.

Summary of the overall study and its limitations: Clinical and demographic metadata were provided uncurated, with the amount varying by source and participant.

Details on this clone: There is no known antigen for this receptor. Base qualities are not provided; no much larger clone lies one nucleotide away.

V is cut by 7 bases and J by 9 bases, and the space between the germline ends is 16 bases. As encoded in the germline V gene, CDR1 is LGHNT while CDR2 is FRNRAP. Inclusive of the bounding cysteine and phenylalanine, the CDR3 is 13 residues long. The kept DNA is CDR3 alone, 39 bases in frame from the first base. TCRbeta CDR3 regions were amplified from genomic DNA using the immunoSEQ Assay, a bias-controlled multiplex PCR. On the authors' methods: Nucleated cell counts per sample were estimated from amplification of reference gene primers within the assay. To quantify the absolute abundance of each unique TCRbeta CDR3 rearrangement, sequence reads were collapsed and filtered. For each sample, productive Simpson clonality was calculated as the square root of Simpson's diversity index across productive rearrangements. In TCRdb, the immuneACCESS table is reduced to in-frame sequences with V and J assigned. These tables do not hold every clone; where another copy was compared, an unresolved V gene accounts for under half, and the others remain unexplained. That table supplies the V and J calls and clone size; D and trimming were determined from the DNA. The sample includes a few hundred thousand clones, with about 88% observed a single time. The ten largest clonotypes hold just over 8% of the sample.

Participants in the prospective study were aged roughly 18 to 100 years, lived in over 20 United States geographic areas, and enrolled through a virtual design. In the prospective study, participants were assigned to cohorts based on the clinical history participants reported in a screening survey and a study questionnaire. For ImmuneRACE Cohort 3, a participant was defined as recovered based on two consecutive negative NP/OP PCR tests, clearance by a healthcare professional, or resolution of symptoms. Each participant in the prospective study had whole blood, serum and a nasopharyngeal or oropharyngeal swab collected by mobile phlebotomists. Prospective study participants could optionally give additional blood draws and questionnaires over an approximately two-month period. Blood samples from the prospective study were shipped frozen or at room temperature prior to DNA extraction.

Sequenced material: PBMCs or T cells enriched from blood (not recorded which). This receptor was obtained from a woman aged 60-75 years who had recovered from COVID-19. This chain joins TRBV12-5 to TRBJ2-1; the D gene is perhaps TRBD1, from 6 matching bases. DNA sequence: TGTGCTAGTGCACTAGGGGGAACGGGTGAGCAGTTCTTC. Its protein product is CASALGGTGEQFF.